The 25 T cell receptor beta chains below come from one sample, sequenced in a study of blood T cell repertoires in COVID-19. Assay: immunoSEQ multiplex PCR; the TCRdb copy retains only in-frame clones and omits some. The top ten hold under 1.5% of the sample, which has approximately 270,000 clones, about 91% seen once. Material: peripheral blood. The source is a man older than 75 with acute or convalescent COVID-19.

The gene calls are TRBV11-2 and TRBJ2-1; TRBD1 aligns across 9 bases. The CDR3 totals 14 residues. J was trimmed by 5 bases and V by 5 bases; bases with no gene match: 4. CDR1 SGHAT and CDR2 FQNNGV come from the germline V gene. CDR3 sequence reads: CASSLWTGDNEQFF. CDR3 coding DNA: TGTGCCAGCAGCCTATGGACAGGGGACAATGAGCAGTTCTTC. Supplemented by reference TRBV11-2 and TRBJ2-1, the full variable domain reads EAGVAQSPRYKIIEKRQSVAFWCNPISGHATLYWYQQILGQGPKLLIQFQNNGVVDDSQLPKDRFSAERLKGVDSTLKIQPAKLEDSAVYLCASSLWTGDNEQFFGPGTRLTVL.

The chain is built from TRBV19 and TRBJ1-1; the match to TRBD1 covers 9 bases. Trimming cost V 5 bases and J 5 bases; bases outside gene matches: 9. Germline CDR1 reads LNHDA; CDR2 reads SQIVND (reference sequence). CDR3 size: 15 residues. The CDR3 here is CASSPRQGGWTEAFF. The CDR3 region has the DNA TGTGCCAGTAGTCCCCGACAGGGGGGTTGGACTGAAGCTTTCTTT.

This chain uses TRBV12-3 or TRBV12-4 with TRBJ1-2, with 8 bases fitting TRBD1. The CDR3 runs to 13 residues. V trimming: 6 bases; J trimming: 5 bases; junction bases outside the gene matches: 5. The CDR3 sequence: CASSLGQVYGYTF. The CDR3 nucleotides read TGTGCCAGCAGCCTGGGACAGGTTTATGGCTACACCTTC.

In this sample, this clone turned up once. The chain recombines TRBV3-1 (or the pseudogene TRBV3-2) with TRBJ1-2; D is ambiguous. This CDR3 has 16 amino acids. Deletions cut 4 bases from V and 8 bases from J, with 23 bases between. Germline values: CDR1 LGHDT, CDR2 YNNKEL (reference sequence). The CDR3 DNA reads as TGTGCCAGCAGCCGGTACTCAGGCGCGGAGGCACAGGGCTACACCTTC. Translating gives CASSRYSGAEAQGYTF.

This clone was seen just once. J is TRBJ2-2 and V is TRBV27; 9 bases align to TRBD2. This CDR3 has 13 amino acids. The trim removed 8 bases at V and 2 bases at J, leaving 0 bases unmatched. Germline V gene sequence: CDR1 MNHEY, CDR2 SMNVEV (reference sequence). CDR3 coding DNA: TGTGCCAGCGGGACTAGCAACACCGGGGAGCTGTTTTTT. As protein: CASGTSNTGELFF.

Only one count was recorded for this clone. CDR3 loop: CASQTGQGEKLFF. The CDR3 nucleotides are TGTGCCAGCCAGACAGGGCAAGGCGAAAAACTGTTTTTT. The chain recombines TRBV12-3 or TRBV12-4 with TRBJ1-4; 7 bases are a match to TRBD1. The trim removed 8 bases at V and 8 bases at J, leaving 8 bases unmatched. The CDR3 extends over 13 amino acids.

This chain links TRBV28 with TRBJ1-2; TRBD1 matches at 7 bases. The germline gives CDR1 MDHEN, CDR2 SYDVKM. CDR3 length: 14 residues. The trim removed 4 bases at V and 6 bases at J, leaving 8 bases unmatched. CDR3 sequence reads: CASSWGTALNGYTF. CDR3 nucleotide sequence: TGTGCCAGCAGTTGGGGGACAGCATTAAATGGCTACACCTTC.

This clone showed up many times. The V gene is TRBV4-3, the J gene TRBJ1-2, with D unclear. Germline V gene lookup returns CDR1 LGHNA and CDR2 YSLEER. V lost 4 bases, J lost 4 bases, and 16 bases lay in between. The CDR3 extends over 15 amino acids. Here the CDR3 reads CASSPEEGALYGYTF. The CDR3 nucleotides read TGCGCCAGCAGCCCTGAGGAAGGAGCTCTCTATGGCTACACCTTC.

CDR3 nucleotide sequence: TGTGCCAGCAGCCCTATAACAGGGTCCTACGAGCAGTACTTC. It translates to CASSPITGSYEQYF. The gene calls are TRBV7-9 and TRBJ2-7; possible D gene TRBD1, 6 bases. Germline CDR1 and CDR2: SEHNR and FQNEAQ (reference sequence). Trimming left V 5 bases short and J 1 base short, with 12 bases between. The CDR3 runs to 14 residues. The full variable domain, completed using reference TRBV7-9 and TRBJ2-7, is DTGVSQNPRHKITKRGQNVTFRCDPISEHNRLYWYRQTLGQGPEFLTYFQNEAQLEKSRLLSDRFSAERPKGSFSTLEIQRTEQGDSAMYLCASSPITGSYEQYFGPGTRLTVT.

This clone has only one observation. V usage is TRBV6-4 and J usage is TRBJ1-2; D call uncertain. Germline CDR1 and CDR2: MRHNA and SNTAGT. Trimming left V 3 bases short and J 0 bases short, with 8 bases between. The CDR3 contains 14 residues. CDR3 in DNA: TGTGCCAGCAGTGAATACGGGGCTAACTATGGCTACACCTTC. Translated: CASSEYGANYGYTF.

V and J are TRBV18 and TRBJ2-3, with 10 bases aligning to TRBD1. Germline loops: CDR1 KGHSH, CDR2 LQKENI. The CDR3 loop spans 16 amino acids. V trimming: 0 bases; J trimming: 3 bases; junction bases outside the gene matches: 3. The CDR3 region has the DNA TGTGCCAGCTCACCACCGGGACAGGGGAGGACAGATACGCAGTATTTT. This translates into CASSPPGQGRTDTQYF.

This sequence joins TRBV18 and TRBJ1-1, with D tentatively TRBD1 (5 bases). The CDR3 length is 14 residues. The V gene lost 3 bases and the J gene lost 4 bases, with 12 bases spanning the gap. Germline-derived CDR1 and CDR2 are KGHSH and LQKENI. The CDR3 bases are TGTGCCAGCTCACCTCCGGGGGTCCGCACTGAAGCTTTCTTT. This sequence encodes CASSPPGVRTEAFF.

This clone was seen just once. The J gene is TRBJ2-4, the V gene TRBV19; maybe TRBD1 (5 bases). V was clipped by 10 bases and J by 4 bases, with 11 bases between them. Germline CDR1 is LNHDA and CDR2 is SQIVND (reference sequence). This CDR3 is built from 12 residues. CDR3 bases: TGTGCCACCTCCAGACAGAAAAACATTCAGTACTTC. This codes for CATSRQKNIQYF.

The chain joins TRBV6-6 to TRBJ2-3; a possible D gene is TRBD2 (6 bases). Trimming shortened V by 4 bases and J by 4 bases, and 15 bases separated the two germline ends. The CDR3 contains 15 residues. CDR1 and CDR2 (germline): MNHNY, SVGAGI (reference sequence). The CDR3: CASSSRELYADTQYF. The CDR3 DNA follows: TGTGCCAGCAGTTCACGGGAGTTGTATGCAGATACGCAGTATTTT.

This chain joins TRBV28 and TRBJ1-5; no clear D gene. CDR3 length: 16 amino acids. In germline, CDR1 is MDHEN, CDR2 SYDVKM. Trimming removed 3 bases from V and 0 bases from J, with 12 bases in between. The CDR3 sequence: CASSFGIPYSNQPQHF. The DNA for the CDR3 is TGTGCCAGCAGTTTCGGGATCCCATATAGCAATCAGCCCCAGCATTTT.

The chain couples TRBV27 to TRBJ2-7, with D unclear. This CDR3 region has 15 residues. V was pared by 6 bases and J by 1 base, with 16 bases between. CDR1 is MNHEY, CDR2 SMNVEV, per germline (reference sequence). The CDR3 region is CASRTLSRPSYEQYF. The CDR3 nucleotides are TGTGCCAGCAGGACCTTGAGCAGGCCGTCCTACGAGCAGTACTTC.

The chain uses TRBV7-2 and TRBJ1-4, with D tentatively TRBD1 (5 bases). Germline V gene sequence: CDR1 SGHTA, CDR2 FQGNSA. The V end lost 2 bases, the J end lost 6 bases, and 7 bases lay between the germline ends. The CDR3 loop spans 13 amino acids. CDR3 region: CASSLKGDEKLFF. In nucleotides, the CDR3 is TGTGCCAGCAGCTTAAAAGGGGATGAAAAACTGTTTTTT.

The V gene is TRBV2, the J gene TRBJ2-5; 13 nucleotides line up with TRBD2. The CDR3 covers 16 residues. Germline V gene data show CDR1 as SNHLY and CDR2 as FYNNEI. Losses at the gene ends were 8 bases for V and 8 bases for J; bases not matched to a gene: 14. DNA for the CDR3: TGTGCCAGCGGGGACGAGGGGACTAGCGGGACCGTTACCCAGTACTTC. Translating it yields CASGDEGTSGTVTQYF. Combining the CDR3 with reference TRBV2 and TRBJ2-5 gives the whole variable domain EPEVTQTPSHQVTQMGQEVILRCVPISNHLYFYWYRQILGQKVEFLVSFYNNEISEKSEIFDDQFSVERPDGSNFTLKIRSTKLEDSAMYFCASGDEGTSGTVTQYFGPGTRLLVL.

The V and J genes are TRBV28 and TRBJ2-7, with 13 bases lining up with TRBD2. Germline loops: CDR1 MDHEN, CDR2 SYDVKM. V was pared by 3 bases and J by 4 bases, with 3 bases of the junction left unmatched. The CDR3 runs to 15 residues. The CDR3 DNA sequence: TGTGCCAGCAGTTTCAGGACTAGCGGGAGATACGAGCAGTACTTC. This sequence encodes CASSFRTSGRYEQYF.

This clone was seen only once. The CDR3 region has the DNA TGTGCCAGCAGCCAAGATGAAACTAGCGGGAGTTATAAGTACTTC. Translating it yields CASSQDETSGSYKYF. The gene calls are TRBV4-2 and TRBJ2-7, with 11 bases aligning to TRBD2. The V gene's germline CDR1 is LGHNA and CDR2 YNFKEQ. Unmatched junction bases numbered 9, after V lost 0 bases and J lost 11 bases. The CDR3 covers 15 residues.

This clone was picked up one time. This chain joins TRBV5-1 and TRBJ2-2; D is ambiguous. V was cut by 6 bases and J by 1 base, with 10 bases left in between. In germline, CDR1 is SGHRS, CDR2 YFSETQ. The CDR3 spans 14 residues. The CDR3 loop reads CASTLARNTGELFF. The CDR3 DNA sequence: TGCGCCAGCACCCTCGCGAGGAACACCGGGGAGCTGTTTTTT.

The chain couples TRBV2 to TRBJ1-4, with D hard to call. Germline V gene sequence: CDR1 SNHLY, CDR2 FYNNEI. The CDR3 loop spans 13 amino acids. Trimming removed 5 bases from V and 8 bases from J, with 12 bases in between. This CDR3 is CASSLARSEKLFF. CDR3 nucleotide sequence: TGTGCCAGCAGTCTGGCGCGGTCGGAAAAACTGTTTTTT.

The V and J genes are TRBV27 and TRBJ1-1, with TRBD1 identical over 8 bases. The CDR3 length is 13 residues. Germline-derived CDR1 and CDR2 are MNHEY and SMNVEV (reference sequence). Trimming at V came to 7 bases and at J to 11 bases, leaving 12 bases not matched to a gene. The DNA of the CDR3 is TGTGCCAGCAACTTAAAAGGGACAGGAGGCGCTTTCTTT. This encodes CASNLKGTGGAFF.

V and J are TRBV11-2 and TRBJ2-7, with 7 bases fitting TRBD1. CDR3 length: 14 residues. Germline V gives CDR1 SGHAT, CDR2 FQNNGV. Unmatched junction bases numbered 4, after V lost 1 base and J lost 4 bases. The CDR3 is CASSLGQGRYEQYF. CDR3 DNA sequence: TGTGCCAGCAGCTTAGGACAGGGAAGGTACGAGCAGTACTTC. Based on the CDR3 plus reference TRBV11-2 and TRBJ2-7, the full variable domain is EAGVAQSPRYKIIEKRQSVAFWCNPISGHATLYWYQQILGQGPKLLIQFQNNGVVDDSQLPKDRFSAERLKGVDSTLKIQPAKLEDSAVYLCASSLGQGRYEQYFGPGTRLTVT.

V and J are TRBV6-5 and TRBJ2-2; D remains ambiguous. This CDR3 comprises 15 residues. From germline, CDR1 is MNHEY and CDR2 SVGAGI. V shed 8 bases and J shed 7 bases, with 20 bases lying between them. The CDR3 is CASDESIGSGGELFF. The CDR3 bases are TGTGCCAGCGACGAAAGTATCGGGTCGGGCGGGGAGCTGTTTTTT.